These 21 T cell receptor beta chains were sequenced from one sample in a study of cytomegalovirus exposure and HLA in healthy donors. The primer mix had 60 Vbeta and 13 Jbeta primers. The method was immunoSEQ multiplex PCR; TCRdb's version includes in-frame clones alone and lacks a portion of them. The table includes some 180,000 clones, less than 90% detected once. Sequenced sample: PBMCs. These receptors all stem from a girl less than two years old in good health and CMV-seronegative.

Points on this clone: Since the CDR3 does not end with the conserved phenylalanine or tryptophan, this likely comes from a read error. The chain is built from TRBV4-3 and TRBJ2-7; TRBD2 aligns across 11 bases. V dropped 0 bases and J dropped 4; count of bases not matched to a gene: 8. The CDR3 runs 17 residues. Germline CDR1 and CDR2: LGHNA and YSLEER. CDR3 coding DNA: TGCGCCAGCAGCCAAGATTTTGGGACTAGCGGCCGATACGAGCAGTACCTC. Protein: CASSQDFGTSGRYEQYL.

The chain combines TRBV15 with TRBJ1-2; D may be TRBD1 (6 bases). The germline V gene has CDR1 LNHNV and CDR2 YYDKDF (reference sequence). The CDR3 runs 15 residues. Trimming left V 1 base short and J 7 bases short, with 16 bases between. The CDR3 DNA sequence: TGTGCCACCAGCAGAGGGACAGCCGAAGGGATTGGCTACACCTTC. This codes for CATSRGTAEGIGYTF.

The chain couples TRBV19 to TRBJ2-6; unclear D gene. This CDR3 is built from 13 residues. CDR1 is LNHDA, CDR2 SQIVND, per germline (reference sequence). The V and J ends lost 6 bases and 1 base respectively, with 4 bases between them. CDR3: CASRASGANVLTF. The CDR3 DNA follows: TGTGCCAGTAGGGCATCTGGGGCCAACGTCCTGACTTTC. The full variable domain, its missing parts supplied by reference TRBV19 and TRBJ2-6, is DGGITQSPKYLFRKEGQNVTLSCEQNLNHDAMYWYRQDPGQGLRLIYYSQIVNDFQKGDIAEGYSVSREKKESFPLTVTSAQKNPTAFYLCASRASGANVLTFGAGSRLTVL.

The chain links TRBV19 to TRBJ2-1; 7 bases fit TRBD1. CDR1 is LNHDA and CDR2 is SQIVND in the germline V gene (reference sequence). Trimming took 3 bases from V and 6 from J; bases not matched to a gene: 14. The CDR3 sequence is 17 residues long. The CDR3 DNA reads TGTGCCAGTAGTATTATGGGTATTGGGACAGACTTCAATGAGCAGTTCTTC. Translated, it gives CASSIMGIGTDFNEQFF.

This rearrangement joins TRBV9 to TRBJ1-2; 8 bases fit TRBD1. The CDR3 has 16 residues. The germline gives CDR1 SGDLS, CDR2 YYNGEE. Trimming cost V 3 bases and J 5 bases; bases outside gene matches: 12. The CDR3 loop reads CASSGRETGDRYGYTF. CDR3 nucleotide sequence: TGTGCCAGCAGCGGAAGGGAGACAGGGGACCGATATGGCTACACCTTC.

The CDR3 nucleotides read TGTGCCAGCAGGGGCGCACGACAGTTCTACAATGAGCAGTTCTTC. Protein product: CASRGARQFYNEQFF. The chain employs TRBV5-8 and TRBJ2-1; TRBD1 might be the D (5 bases). The CDR3 covers 15 residues. Germline CDR1 SGHTS, CDR2 YDEGEE. The germline V and J ends were trimmed by 5 bases and 3 bases, with 15 bases remaining between them.

This chain links TRBV7-6 with TRBJ2-6; 7 nucleotides agree with TRBD2. The CDR3 contains 15 residues. Losses at the gene ends were 5 bases for V and 4 bases for J; bases not matched to a gene: 5. The germline V gene has CDR1 SGHVS and CDR2 FNYEAQ. Here the CDR3 reads CASSVREGGANVLTF. DNA of the CDR3: TGTGCCAGCAGCGTCAGGGAGGGCGGGGCCAACGTCCTGACTTTC.

V and J are TRBV21-1 and TRBJ2-1; TRBD2, the table's D call, lacks a check against the DNA. TRBV21-1 counts as a pseudogene. This CDR3 region has 16 residues. The CDR3 loop is CASSKDLAATYNEQFF. CDR3 in DNA: TGTGCCAGCAGCAAAGACCTAGCGGCTACATACAATGAGCAGTTCTTC.

The chain uses TRBV19 and TRBJ2-2; D possibly corresponds to TRBD2 (7 bases). Trimming cost V 5 bases and J 2 bases, with 15 bases left between them. CDR1 is LNHDA and CDR2 is SQIVND in the germline V gene (reference sequence). This CDR3 has 16 amino acids. The CDR3 is CASSWGRGLNTGELFF. In DNA form, the CDR3 reads TGTGCCAGTAGTTGGGGCAGGGGACTAAACACCGGGGAGCTGTTTTTT. Full variable domain (remainder filled in from reference TRBV19 and TRBJ2-2): DGGITQSPKYLFRKEGQNVTLSCEQNLNHDAMYWYRQDPGQGLRLIYYSQIVNDFQKGDIAEGYSVSREKKESFPLTVTSAQKNPTAFYLCASSWGRGLNTGELFFGEGSRLTVL.

This clone has only one observation. The gene calls are TRBV7-3 and TRBJ2-7; 11 bases agree with TRBD1. V was clipped by 2 bases and J by 6 bases; unmatched bases: 3. CDR1 is SGHTA and CDR2 is FQGTGA in the germline V gene. The CDR3 loop spans 14 amino acids. In nucleotides, the CDR3 is TGTGCCAGCAGCTTATCCGGGACAGGGGGCGAGCAGTACTTC. As protein: CASSLSGTGGEQYF.

A few counts support this clone. This chain uses TRBV30 with TRBJ1-1; the match to TRBD1 covers 9 bases. After removal of 5 bases from V and 6 bases from J, the junction contained 10 bases not matched to a gene. CDR1 GTSNPN and CDR2 SVGIG come from the germline V gene (reference sequence). The CDR3 is made up of 14 amino acids. CDR3 sequence: CAWWWGTGRAEAFF. The CDR3 DNA sequence: TGTGCCTGGTGGTGGGGGACAGGGAGGGCTGAAGCTTTCTTT.

This rearrangement joins TRBV4-1 to TRBJ2-1; 14 bases are a match to TRBD2. Per germline, CDR1 MGHRA and CDR2 YSYEKL. The CDR3 covers 16 residues. Unmatched junction bases numbered 6, after V lost 3 bases and J lost 8 bases. The DNA for the CDR3 is TGCGCCAGCAGCCAGACTAGCGGGGGGGCCATCGATGAGCAGTTCTTC. Protein sequence: CASSQTSGGAIDEQFF.

The chain employs TRBV6-1 and TRBJ2-3; 9 bases fit TRBD2. Trimming cost V 7 bases and J 4 bases; bases outside gene matches: 3. The germline V gene encodes CDR1 MNHNS and CDR2 SASEGT. This CDR3 comprises 13 residues. The CDR3 sequence: CASMKREADTQYF. The CDR3 DNA reads TGTGCCAGCATGAAGCGGGAGGCAGATACGCAGTATTTT.

The chain recombines TRBV30 with TRBJ2-7; TRBD1 matches 8 bases. This CDR3 has 13 amino acids. The ends lost 3 bases at V and 3 bases at J; junction bases unmatched: 4. In germline, CDR1 is GTSNPN, CDR2 SVGIG (reference sequence). The DNA for the CDR3 is TGTGCCTGGAGCGAAACAGGGGGCTACGAGCAGTACTTC. This encodes CAWSETGGYEQYF.

The V call is TRBV7-2, the J call TRBJ1-5; D remains unclear. Trimming took 6 bases from V and 0 from J, leaving 6 bases between them. The CDR3 is 13 amino acids. Germline lookup yields CDR1 SGHTA and CDR2 FQGNSA. The CDR3 is CASRLNSNQPQHF. CDR3 DNA: TGTGCCAGCAGACTTAATAGCAATCAGCCCCAGCATTTT.

The chain employs TRBV30 and TRBJ1-3; perhaps TRBD1 as D (6 bases). Trimming took off 5 bases at V and 0 bases at J, with 8 bases between the two ends. Germline assignment: CDR1 GTSNPN and CDR2 SVGIG (reference sequence). This CDR3 spans 13 amino acids. The CDR3 DNA sequence: TGTGCCTGGGGGGGCCGCTCTGGAAACACCATATATTTT. It encodes CAWGGRSGNTIYF.

This chain links TRBV9 with TRBJ1-1; D possibly corresponds to TRBD1 (5 bases). Trimming took off 3 bases at V and 1 base at J, with 7 bases between the two ends. This CDR3 contains 13 residues. Germline loops: CDR1 SGDLS, CDR2 YYNGEE. CDR3: CASSGTPNTEAFF. CDR3 DNA sequence: TGTGCCAGCAGCGGGACACCGAACACTGAAGCTTTCTTT.

This rearrangement joins TRBV4-3 to TRBJ2-7; no reliable D call. CDR1 and CDR2 from the germline V gene are LGHNA and YSLEER. The V end lost 0 bases, the J end lost 6 bases, and 9 bases lay between the germline ends. This CDR3 has 13 amino acids. The CDR3 DNA follows: TGCGCCAGCAGCCAAGAACTCCACCGCGAGCAGTACTTC. It codes for CASSQELHREQYF.

The chain recombines TRBV4-2 with TRBJ2-7; 12 positions match TRBD2. V dropped 1 base and J dropped 4; count of bases not matched to a gene: 2. Germline assignment: CDR1 LGHNA and CDR2 YNFKEQ. CDR3 length: 15 amino acids. The CDR3 is CASSQGTSGTYEQYF. The CDR3 nucleotides read TGTGCCAGCAGCCAAGGGACTAGCGGGACTTACGAGCAGTACTTC.

Note on this clone: Germline is not matched at one junction end, which may reflect a read error. The rearrangement links TRBV5-8 to TRBJ1-2; D gene ambiguous. This CDR3 is 16 amino acids long. Germline CDR1 reads SGHTS; CDR2 reads YDEGEE. The CDR3 reads CASSLVGGLAQYGYTF. The CDR3 region has the DNA TGTGCCAGCAGCTTGGTCGGCGGGCTTGCTCAATATGGCTACACCTTT.

The chain links TRBV5-6 to TRBJ2-5; 11 bases agree with TRBD2. From germline, CDR1 is SGHDT and CDR2 YYEEEE. The junction had 6 bases not matched to a gene; V was cut back by 0 bases and J by 5 bases. The CDR3 is made up of 16 amino acids. This CDR3 is CASSLAASGGSETQYF. The CDR3 DNA sequence: TGTGCCAGCAGCTTGGCGGCTAGCGGGGGGTCGGAGACCCAGTACTTC. The whole variable domain, remainder taken from reference TRBV5-6 and TRBJ2-5, is DAGVTQSPTHLIKTRGQQVTLRCSPKSGHDTVSWYQQALGQGPQFIFQYYEEEERQRGNFPDRFSGHQFPNYSSELNVNALLLGDSALYLCASSLAASGGSETQYFGPGTRLLVL.